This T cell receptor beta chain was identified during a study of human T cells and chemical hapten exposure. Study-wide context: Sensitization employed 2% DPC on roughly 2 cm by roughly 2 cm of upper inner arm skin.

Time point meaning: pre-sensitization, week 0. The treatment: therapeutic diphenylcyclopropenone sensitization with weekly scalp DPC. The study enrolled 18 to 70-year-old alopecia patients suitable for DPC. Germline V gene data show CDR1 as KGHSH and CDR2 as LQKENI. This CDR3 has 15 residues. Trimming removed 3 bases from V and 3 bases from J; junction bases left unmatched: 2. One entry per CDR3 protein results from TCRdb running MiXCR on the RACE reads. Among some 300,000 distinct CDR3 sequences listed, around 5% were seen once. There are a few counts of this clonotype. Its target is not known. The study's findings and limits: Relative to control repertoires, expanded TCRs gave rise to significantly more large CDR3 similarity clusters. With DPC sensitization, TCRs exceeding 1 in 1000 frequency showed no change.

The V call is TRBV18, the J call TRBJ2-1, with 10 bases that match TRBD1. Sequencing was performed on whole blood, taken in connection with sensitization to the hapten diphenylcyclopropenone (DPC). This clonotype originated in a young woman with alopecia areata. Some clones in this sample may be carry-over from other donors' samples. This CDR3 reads CASSPDRGIYNEQFF. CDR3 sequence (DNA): TGTGCCAGCTCACCGGACAGGGGGATCTACAATGAGCAGTTCTTC.